This T cell receptor beta chain was obtained from a study of a mutant IDH1 vaccine in newly diagnosed glioma. Method: immunoSEQ multiplex PCR; TCRdb's copy keeps in-frame clones and lacks some. The sample yields about 65,000 clones, roughly 81% seen once. Looked up from germline, CDR1 is SGHAT and CDR2 is FQNNGV. The ends were cut back, 0 bases at V and 7 bases at J, with 19 bases in the middle. The CDR3 length is 16 residues. Stated time point: week 23, last vaccination. The content of each vaccine dose was 300 ug of mutant IDH1 20-mer peptide, and topical imiquimod accompanied it. About this clone itself: Its antigen is undetermined.

This sequence joins TRBV11-2 and TRBJ2-7, with D possibly being TRBD2 (6 bases). This sequence originates from a man between 25 and 39 years old with glioma. This sample comprised PBMCs, obtained from a glioma patient whose treatment included an IDH1 peptide vaccine. CDR3 nucleotides: TGTGCCAGCAGCTTAGAGCCGCAGGGAGGTCATCATGAGCAGTACTTC. It translates to CASSLEPQGGHHEQYF. The full variable domain, rest sourced from reference TRBV11-2 and TRBJ2-7, is EAGVAQSPRYKIIEKRQSVAFWCNPISGHATLYWYQQILGQGPKLLIQFQNNGVVDDSQLPKDRFSAERLKGVDSTLKIQPAKLEDSAVYLCASSLEPQGGHHEQYFGPGTRLTVT.